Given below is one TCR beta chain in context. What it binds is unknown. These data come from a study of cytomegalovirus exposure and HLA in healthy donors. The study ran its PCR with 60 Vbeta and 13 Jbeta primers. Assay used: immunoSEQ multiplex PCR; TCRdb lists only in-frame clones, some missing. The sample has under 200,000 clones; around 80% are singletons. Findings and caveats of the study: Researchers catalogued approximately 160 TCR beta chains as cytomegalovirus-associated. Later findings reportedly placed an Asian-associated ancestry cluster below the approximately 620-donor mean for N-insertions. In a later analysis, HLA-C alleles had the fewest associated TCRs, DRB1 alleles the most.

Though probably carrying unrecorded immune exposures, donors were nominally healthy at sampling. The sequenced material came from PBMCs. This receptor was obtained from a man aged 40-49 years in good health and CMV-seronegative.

The CDR3 sequence: CATSRDVTTSPGDTQYF. The CDR3 bases are TGTGCCACCAGCAGAGACGTTACAACCTCCCCTGGAGATACGCAGTATTTT. The V and J genes are TRBV15 and TRBJ2-3; no clear D gene. The CDR3 is made up of 17 amino acids. Per the germline V gene, CDR1 is LNHNV and CDR2 is YYDKDF (reference sequence). V lost 0 bases and J lost 5, with 18 bases in between.